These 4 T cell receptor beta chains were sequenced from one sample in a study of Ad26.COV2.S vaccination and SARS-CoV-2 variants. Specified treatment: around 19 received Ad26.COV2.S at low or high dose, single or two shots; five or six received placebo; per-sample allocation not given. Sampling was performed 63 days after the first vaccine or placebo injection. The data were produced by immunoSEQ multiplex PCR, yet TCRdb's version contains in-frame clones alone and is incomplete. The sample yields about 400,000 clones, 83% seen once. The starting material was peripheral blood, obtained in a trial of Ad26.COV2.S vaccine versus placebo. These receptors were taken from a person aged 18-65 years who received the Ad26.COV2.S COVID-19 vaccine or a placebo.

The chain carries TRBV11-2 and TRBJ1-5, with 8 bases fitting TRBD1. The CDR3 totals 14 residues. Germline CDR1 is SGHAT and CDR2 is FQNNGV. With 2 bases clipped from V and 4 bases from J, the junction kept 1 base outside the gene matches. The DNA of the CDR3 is TGTGCCAGCAGCTTACAGGGGGCGAATCAGCCCCAGCATTTT. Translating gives CASSLQGANQPQHF. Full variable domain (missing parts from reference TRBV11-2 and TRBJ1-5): EAGVAQSPRYKIIEKRQSVAFWCNPISGHATLYWYQQILGQGPKLLIQFQNNGVVDDSQLPKDRFSAERLKGVDSTLKIQPAKLEDSAVYLCASSLQGANQPQHFGDGTRLSIL.

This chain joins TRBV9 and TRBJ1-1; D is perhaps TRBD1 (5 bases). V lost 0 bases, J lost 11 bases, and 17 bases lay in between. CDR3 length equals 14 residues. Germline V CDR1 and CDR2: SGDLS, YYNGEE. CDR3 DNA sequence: TGTGCCAGCAGCGTAGAGGGGCTTTGGGGGAAGGCTTTCTTT. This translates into CASSVEGLWGKAFF. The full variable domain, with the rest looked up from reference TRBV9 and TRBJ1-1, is DSGVTQTPKHLITATGQRVTLRCSPRSGDLSVYWYQQSLDQGLQFLIQYYNGEERAKGNILERFSAQQFPDLHSELNLSSLELGDSALYFCASSVEGLWGKAFFGQGTRLTVV.

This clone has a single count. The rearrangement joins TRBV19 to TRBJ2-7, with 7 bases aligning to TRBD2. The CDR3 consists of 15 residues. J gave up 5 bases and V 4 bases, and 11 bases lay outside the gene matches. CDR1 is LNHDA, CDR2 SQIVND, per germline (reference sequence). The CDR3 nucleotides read TGTGCCAGTAGTAGAAGGGTCGGGAGGTCGAACGAGCAGTACTTC. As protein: CASSRRVGRSNEQYF.

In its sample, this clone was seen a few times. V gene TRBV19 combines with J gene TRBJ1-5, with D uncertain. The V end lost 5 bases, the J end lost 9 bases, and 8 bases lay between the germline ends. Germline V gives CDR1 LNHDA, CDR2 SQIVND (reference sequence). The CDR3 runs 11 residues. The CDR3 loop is CASSLGPPQHF. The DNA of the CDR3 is TGTGCCAGTAGTTTAGGTCCGCCCCAGCATTTT.